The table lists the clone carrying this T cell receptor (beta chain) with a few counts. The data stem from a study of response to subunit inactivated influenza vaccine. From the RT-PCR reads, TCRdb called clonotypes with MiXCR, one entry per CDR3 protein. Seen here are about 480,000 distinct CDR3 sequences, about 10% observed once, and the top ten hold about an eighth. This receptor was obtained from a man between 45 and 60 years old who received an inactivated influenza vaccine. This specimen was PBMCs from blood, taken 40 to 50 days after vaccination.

Here the CDR3 reads CASSLFGALEQYF. DNA of the CDR3: TGTGCCAGCAGTTTATTTGGGGCCCTCGAGCAGTACTTC. This sequence joins TRBV28 and TRBJ2-7, with D maybe TRBD1 (5 bases). CDR1 and CDR2 (germline): MDHEN, SYDVKM. This CDR3 spans 13 amino acids. V was clipped by 1 base and J by 6 bases, with 10 bases between them.